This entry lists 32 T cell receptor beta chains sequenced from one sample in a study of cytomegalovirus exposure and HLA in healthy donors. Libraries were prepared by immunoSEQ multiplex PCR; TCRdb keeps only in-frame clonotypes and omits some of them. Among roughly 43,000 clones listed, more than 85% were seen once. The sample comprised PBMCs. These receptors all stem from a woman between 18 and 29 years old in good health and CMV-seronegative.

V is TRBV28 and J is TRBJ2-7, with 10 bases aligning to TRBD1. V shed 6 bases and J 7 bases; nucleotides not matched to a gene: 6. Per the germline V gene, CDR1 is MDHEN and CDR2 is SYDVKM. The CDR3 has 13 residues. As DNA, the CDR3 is TGTGCCAGCAGCGGGACAGGGGCCCGTGAGCAGTACTTC. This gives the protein CASSGTGAREQYF.

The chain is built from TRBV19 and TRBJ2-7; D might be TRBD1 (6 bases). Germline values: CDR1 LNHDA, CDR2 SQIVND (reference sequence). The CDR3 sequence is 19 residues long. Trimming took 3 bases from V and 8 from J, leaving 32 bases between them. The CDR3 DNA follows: TGTGCCAGTAGTATTTCAGAAAAGAAACGCCGGGACAAAGGAGGAAAGCAGTACTTC. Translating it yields CASSISEKKRRDKGGKQYF. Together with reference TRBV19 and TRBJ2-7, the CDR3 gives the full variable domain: DGGITQSPKYLFRKEGQNVTLSCEQNLNHDAMYWYRQDPGQGLRLIYYSQIVNDFQKGDIAEGYSVSREKKESFPLTVTSAQKNPTAFYLCASSISEKKRRDKGGKQYFGPGTRLTVT.

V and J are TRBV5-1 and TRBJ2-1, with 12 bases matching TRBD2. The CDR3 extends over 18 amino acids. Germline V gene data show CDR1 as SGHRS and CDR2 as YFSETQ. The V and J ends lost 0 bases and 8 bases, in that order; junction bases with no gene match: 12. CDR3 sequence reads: CASSLGLAGVGSGDEQFF. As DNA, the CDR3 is TGCGCCAGCAGCTTGGGACTAGCGGGAGTAGGTTCGGGGGATGAGCAGTTCTTC. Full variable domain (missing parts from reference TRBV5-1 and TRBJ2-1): KAGVTQTPRYLIKTRGQQVTLSCSPISGHRSVSWYQQTPGQGLQFLFEYFSETQRNKGNFPGRFSGRQFSNSRSEMNVSTLELGDSALYLCASSLGLAGVGSGDEQFFGPGTRLTVL.

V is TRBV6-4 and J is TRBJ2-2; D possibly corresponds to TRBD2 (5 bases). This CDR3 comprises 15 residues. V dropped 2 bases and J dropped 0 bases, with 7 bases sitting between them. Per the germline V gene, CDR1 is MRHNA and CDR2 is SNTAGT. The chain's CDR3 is CASSDGGPNTGELFF. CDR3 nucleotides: TGTGCCAGCAGTGACGGAGGCCCGAACACCGGGGAGCTGTTTTTT.

CDR3 nucleotide sequence: TGCGCCAGCAGCCAAGTTTCCGGGCGGGGCAATCAGCCCCAGCATTTT. Residues: CASSQVSGRGNQPQHF. This chain joins TRBV4-1 and TRBJ1-5; no clear D gene. V was shortened by 1 base and J by 2 bases, with 12 bases between the two germline ends. The germline CDR1 and CDR2 sequences are MGHRA and YSYEKL. This CDR3 comprises 16 residues.

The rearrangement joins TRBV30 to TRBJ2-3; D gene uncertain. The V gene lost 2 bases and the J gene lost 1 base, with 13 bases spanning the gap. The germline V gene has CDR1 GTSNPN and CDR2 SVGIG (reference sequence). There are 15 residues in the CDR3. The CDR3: CAWSRDLTGTDTQYF. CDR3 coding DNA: TGTGCCTGGAGTAGAGACTTAACGGGCACAGATACGCAGTATTTT.

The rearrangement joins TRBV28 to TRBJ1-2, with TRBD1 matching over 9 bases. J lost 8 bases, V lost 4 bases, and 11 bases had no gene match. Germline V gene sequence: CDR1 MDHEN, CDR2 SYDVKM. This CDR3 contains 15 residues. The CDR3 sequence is CASSSTGGTGNGYTF. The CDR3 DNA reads TGTGCCAGCAGTTCCACGGGGGGGACAGGGAACGGCTACACCTTC.

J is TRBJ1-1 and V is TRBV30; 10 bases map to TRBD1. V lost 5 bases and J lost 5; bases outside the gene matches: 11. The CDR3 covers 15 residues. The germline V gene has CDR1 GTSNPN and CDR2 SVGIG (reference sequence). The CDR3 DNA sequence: TGTGCCTGGGAAACCCGGGACAGGGGAAGGACTGAAGCTTTCTTT. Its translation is CAWETRDRGRTEAFF.

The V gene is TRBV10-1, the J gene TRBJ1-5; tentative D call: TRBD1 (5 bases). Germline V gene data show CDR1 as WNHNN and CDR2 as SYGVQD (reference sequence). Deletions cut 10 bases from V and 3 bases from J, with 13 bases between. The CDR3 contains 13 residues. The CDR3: CATARGINQPQHF. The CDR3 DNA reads TGCGCCACTGCCCGGGGGATCAATCAGCCCCAGCATTTT.

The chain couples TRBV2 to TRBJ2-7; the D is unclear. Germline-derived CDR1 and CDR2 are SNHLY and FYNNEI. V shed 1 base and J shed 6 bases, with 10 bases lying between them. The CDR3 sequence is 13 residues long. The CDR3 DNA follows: TGTGCCAGCAGTGAAGGGTGGCGGAGCGAGCAGTACTTC. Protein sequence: CASSEGWRSEQYF.

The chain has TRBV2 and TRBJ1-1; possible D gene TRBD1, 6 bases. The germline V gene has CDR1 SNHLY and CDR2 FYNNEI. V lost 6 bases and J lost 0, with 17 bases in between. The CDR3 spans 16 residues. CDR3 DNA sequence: TGTGCCAGCAGGAAAGGGGGAAGGGGGATGAACACTGAAGCTTTCTTT. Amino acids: CASRKGGRGMNTEAFF.

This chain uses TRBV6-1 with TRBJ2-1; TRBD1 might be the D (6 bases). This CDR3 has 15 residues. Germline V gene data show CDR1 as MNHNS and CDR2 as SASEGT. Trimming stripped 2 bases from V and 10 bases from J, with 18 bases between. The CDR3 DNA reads TGTGCCAGCAGTGAAAGGGTTGGCAGGGGTGGGGAGCAGTTCTTC. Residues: CASSERVGRGGEQFF.

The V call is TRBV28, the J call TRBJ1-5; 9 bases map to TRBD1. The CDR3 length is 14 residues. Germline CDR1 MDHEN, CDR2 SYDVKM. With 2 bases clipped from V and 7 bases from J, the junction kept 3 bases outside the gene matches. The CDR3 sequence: CASSLITGGQPQHF. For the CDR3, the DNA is TGTGCCAGCAGTTTAATAACAGGGGGCCAGCCCCAGCATTTT.

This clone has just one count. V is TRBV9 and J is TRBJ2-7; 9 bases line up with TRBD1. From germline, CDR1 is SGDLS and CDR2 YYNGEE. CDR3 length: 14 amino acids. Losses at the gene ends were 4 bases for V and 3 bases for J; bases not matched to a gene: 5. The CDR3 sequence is CASSSGQGSYEQYF. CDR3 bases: TGTGCCAGCAGCTCGGGACAGGGCAGCTACGAGCAGTACTTC.

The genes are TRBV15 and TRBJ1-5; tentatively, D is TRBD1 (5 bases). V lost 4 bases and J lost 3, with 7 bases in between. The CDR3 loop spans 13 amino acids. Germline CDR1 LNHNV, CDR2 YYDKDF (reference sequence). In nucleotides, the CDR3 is TGTGCCACCAGCAAGGGGAACAATCAGCCCCAGCATTTT. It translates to CATSKGNNQPQHF.

Here the CDR3 DNA reads TGTGCCAGCAGTGAGACAGGGGATAACAGCTATGGCTACACCTTC. Its translation is CASSETGDNSYGYTF. The chain carries TRBV6-1 and TRBJ1-2; 8 bases fit TRBD1. The CDR3 consists of 15 residues. Per the germline V gene, CDR1 is MNHNS and CDR2 is SASEGT. Trimming cost V 3 bases and J 4 bases; bases outside gene matches: 7.

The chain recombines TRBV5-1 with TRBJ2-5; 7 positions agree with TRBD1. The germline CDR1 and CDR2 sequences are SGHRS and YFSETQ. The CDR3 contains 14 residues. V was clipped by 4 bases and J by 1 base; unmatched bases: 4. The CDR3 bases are TGCGCCAGCAGCCCTCGGGACAGCCAAGAGACCCAGTACTTC. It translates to CASSPRDSQETQYF.

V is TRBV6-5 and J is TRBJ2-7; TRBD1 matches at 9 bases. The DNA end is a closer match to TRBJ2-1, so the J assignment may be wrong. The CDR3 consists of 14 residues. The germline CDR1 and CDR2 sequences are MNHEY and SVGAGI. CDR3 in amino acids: CASSTGGFYNEQFF. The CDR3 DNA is TGTGCCAGCAGTACAGGGGGCTTCTACAATGAGCAGTTCTTC.

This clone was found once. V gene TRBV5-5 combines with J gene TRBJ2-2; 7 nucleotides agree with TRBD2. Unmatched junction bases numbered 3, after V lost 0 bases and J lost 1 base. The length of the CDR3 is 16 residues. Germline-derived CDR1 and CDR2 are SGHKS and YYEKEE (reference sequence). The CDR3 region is CASSLVAGVNTGELFF. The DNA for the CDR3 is TGTGCCAGCAGCTTGGTGGCGGGGGTGAACACCGGGGAGCTGTTTTTT.

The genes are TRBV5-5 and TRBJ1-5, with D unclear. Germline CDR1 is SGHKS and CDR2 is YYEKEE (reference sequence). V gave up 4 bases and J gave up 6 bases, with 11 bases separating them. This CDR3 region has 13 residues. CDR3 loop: CASSRTRSQPQHF. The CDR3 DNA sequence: TGTGCCAGCAGCCGAACAAGGAGTCAGCCCCAGCATTTT. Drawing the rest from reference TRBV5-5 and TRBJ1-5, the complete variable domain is DAGVTQSPTHLIKTRGQQVTLRCSPISGHKSVSWYQQVLGQGPQFIFQYYEKEERGRGNFPDRFSARQFPNYSSELNVNALLLGDSALYLCASSRTRSQPQHFGDGTRLSIL.

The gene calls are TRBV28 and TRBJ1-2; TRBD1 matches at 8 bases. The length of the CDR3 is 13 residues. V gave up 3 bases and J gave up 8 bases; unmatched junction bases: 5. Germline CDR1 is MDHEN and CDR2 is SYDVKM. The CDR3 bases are TGTGCCAGCAGTTTTGGACAGGGTAGCGGCTACACCTTC. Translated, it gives CASSFGQGSGYTF.

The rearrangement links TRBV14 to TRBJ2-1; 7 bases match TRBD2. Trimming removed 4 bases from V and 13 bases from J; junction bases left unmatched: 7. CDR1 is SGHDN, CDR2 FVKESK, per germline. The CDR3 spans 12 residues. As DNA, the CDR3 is TGTGCCAGCAGCCCTGGGAGGGGAATTCAGTTCTTC. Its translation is CASSPGRGIQFF.

In DNA, the CDR3 is TGTGCCAGTAGTATAGGGGCCTTTCCTCCCACAGATACGCAGTATTTT. Amino acid sequence: CASSIGAFPPTDTQYF. J is TRBJ2-3 and V is TRBV19; no clear D gene. Trimming removed 1 base from V and 2 bases from J, with 13 bases in between. The CDR3 has 16 residues. CDR1 and CDR2 (germline): LNHDA, SQIVND (reference sequence). Drawing the rest from reference TRBV19 and TRBJ2-3, the complete variable domain is DGGITQSPKYLFRKEGQNVTLSCEQNLNHDAMYWYRQDPGQGLRLIYYSQIVNDFQKGDIAEGYSVSREKKESFPLTVTSAQKNPTAFYLCASSIGAFPPTDTQYFGPGTRLTVL.

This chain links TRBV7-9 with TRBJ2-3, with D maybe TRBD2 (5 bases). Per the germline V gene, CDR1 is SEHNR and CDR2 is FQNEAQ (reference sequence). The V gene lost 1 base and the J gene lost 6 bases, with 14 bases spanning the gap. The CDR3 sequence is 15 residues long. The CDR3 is CASSLVGPGMDTQYF. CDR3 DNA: TGTGCCAGCAGCTTAGTCGGGCCGGGAATGGATACGCAGTATTTT.

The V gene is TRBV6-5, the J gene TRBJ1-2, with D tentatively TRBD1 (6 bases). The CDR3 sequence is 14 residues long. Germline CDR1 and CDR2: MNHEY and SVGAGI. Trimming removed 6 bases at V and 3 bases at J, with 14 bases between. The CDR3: CASSSGQRYYGYTF. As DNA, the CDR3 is TGTGCCAGCAGCTCTGGACAGCGATACTATGGCTACACCTTC.

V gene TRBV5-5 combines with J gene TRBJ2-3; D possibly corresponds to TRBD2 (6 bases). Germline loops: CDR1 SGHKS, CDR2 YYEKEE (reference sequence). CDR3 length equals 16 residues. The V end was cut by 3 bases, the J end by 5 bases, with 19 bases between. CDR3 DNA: TGTGCCAGCAGCTCCCACGTGGCCGGGGGAGGAGATACGCAGTATTTT. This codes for CASSSHVAGGGDTQYF.

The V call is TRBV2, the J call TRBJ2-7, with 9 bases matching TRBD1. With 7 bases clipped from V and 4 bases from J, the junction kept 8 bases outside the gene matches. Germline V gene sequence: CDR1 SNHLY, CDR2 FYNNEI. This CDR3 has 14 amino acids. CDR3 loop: CASTQQGQGYEQYF. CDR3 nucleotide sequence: TGTGCCAGCACCCAACAAGGACAGGGGTACGAGCAGTACTTC.

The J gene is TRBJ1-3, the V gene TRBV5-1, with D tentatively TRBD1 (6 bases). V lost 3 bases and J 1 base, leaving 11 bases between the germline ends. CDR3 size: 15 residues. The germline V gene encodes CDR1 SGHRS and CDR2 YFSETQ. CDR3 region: CASSWGGASGNTIYF. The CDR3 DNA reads TGCGCCAGCAGCTGGGGGGGGGCGTCTGGAAACACCATATATTTT.

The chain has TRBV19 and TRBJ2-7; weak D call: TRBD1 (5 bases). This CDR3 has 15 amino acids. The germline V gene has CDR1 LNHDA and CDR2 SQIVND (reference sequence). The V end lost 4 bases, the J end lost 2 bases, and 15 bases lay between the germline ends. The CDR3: CASSTLDSRPYEQYF. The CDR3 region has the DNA TGTGCCAGTAGTACCCTCGACAGCCGGCCCTACGAGCAGTACTTC.

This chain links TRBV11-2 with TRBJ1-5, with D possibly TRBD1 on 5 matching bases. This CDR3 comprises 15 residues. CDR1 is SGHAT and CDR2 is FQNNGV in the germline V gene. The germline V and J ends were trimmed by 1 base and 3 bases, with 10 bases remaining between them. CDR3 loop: CASSLGDSPNQPQHF. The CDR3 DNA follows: TGTGCCAGCAGCTTAGGAGACAGTCCCAATCAGCCCCAGCATTTT.

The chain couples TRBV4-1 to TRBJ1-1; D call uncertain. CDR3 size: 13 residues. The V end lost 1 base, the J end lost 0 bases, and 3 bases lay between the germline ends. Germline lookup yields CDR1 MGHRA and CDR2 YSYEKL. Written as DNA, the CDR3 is TGCGCCAGCAGCCAAGGTATGAACACTGAAGCTTTCTTT. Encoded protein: CASSQGMNTEAFF.

CDR3 bases: TGCGCCAGCAGCCAGACTAGTTCGTCGTACGAGCAGTACTTC. Its translation is CASSQTSSSYEQYF. The chain carries TRBV4-1 and TRBJ2-7; D possibly corresponds to TRBD2 (6 bases). The germline V and J ends were trimmed by 3 bases and 4 bases, with 13 bases remaining between them. The CDR3 contains 14 residues. CDR1 and CDR2 from the germline V gene are MGHRA and YSYEKL.